The 6 T cell receptor beta chains given below trace back to one sample, sequenced in a study of cytomegalovirus exposure and HLA in healthy donors. Only in-frame clones appear in the TCRdb table, and some are missing; sequencing was by immunoSEQ multiplex PCR. This table holds 66,000 or so clones, about 97% found once. Sequenced input: PBMCs. These receptors all come from a woman aged 18-35 years in good health and CMV-seropositive.

The rearrangement uses TRBV9 and TRBJ2-7; 10 bases align to TRBD1. Germline-derived CDR1 and CDR2 are SGDLS and YYNGEE. Trimming at V came to 3 bases and at J to 2 bases, leaving 26 bases not matched to a gene. The CDR3 runs to 22 residues. The CDR3 spells CASSAGEPLGTGANLITYEQYF. The CDR3 nucleotides are TGTGCCAGCAGCGCGGGGGAGCCTCTAGGGACAGGGGCGAACTTAATCACCTACGAGCAGTACTTC.

This clone was observed once. The chain recombines TRBV29-1 with TRBJ1-4; 7 positions match TRBD1. The junction had 8 bases not matched to a gene; V was cut back by 7 bases and J by 6 bases. The germline gives CDR1 SQVTM, CDR2 ANQGSEA. This CDR3 region has 13 residues. CDR3 amino acids: CSGRQGMDEKLFF. CDR3 nucleotide sequence: TGCAGCGGGCGACAGGGCATGGATGAAAAACTGTTTTTT.

The V call is TRBV11-2, the J call TRBJ1-1, with 7 bases aligning to TRBD1. The CDR3 runs to 14 residues. Trimming at V came to 4 bases and at J to 1 base, leaving 3 bases not matched to a gene. Germline-derived CDR1 and CDR2 are SGHAT and FQNNGV. CDR3 sequence (DNA): TGTGCCAGCAGCTCCGGGACAGCGAACACTGAAGCTTTCTTT. It translates to CASSSGTANTEAFF.

The rearrangement uses TRBV27 and TRBJ2-5, with 7 bases that match TRBD2. CDR1 is MNHEY and CDR2 is SMNVEV in the germline V gene (reference sequence). V gave up 4 bases and J gave up 2 bases; unmatched junction bases: 7. The CDR3 spans 15 residues. The CDR3 region is CASSSYGGGQETQYF. The CDR3, as DNA: TGTGCCAGCAGTTCCTATGGGGGGGGACAAGAGACCCAGTACTTC.

The V gene is TRBV7-6, the J gene TRBJ1-1; D may be TRBD1 (5 bases). Germline loops: CDR1 SGHVS, CDR2 FNYEAQ. The CDR3 contains 14 residues. Trimming removed 4 bases from V and 4 bases from J, with 13 bases in between. The chain's CDR3 is CASSSRGSGTEAFF. CDR3 bases: TGTGCCAGCAGCTCAAGGGGCAGTGGCACTGAAGCTTTCTTT.

The rearrangement uses TRBV28 and TRBJ1-1, with D unresolved. Trimming shortened V by 7 bases and J by 6 bases, and 15 bases separated the two germline ends. Germline-derived CDR1 and CDR2 are MDHEN and SYDVKM. This CDR3 contains 13 residues. CDR3 nucleotide sequence: TGTGCCAGCACCCTCCAGAAGGAGCCTGAAGCTTTCTTT. It specifies CASTLQKEPEAFF.